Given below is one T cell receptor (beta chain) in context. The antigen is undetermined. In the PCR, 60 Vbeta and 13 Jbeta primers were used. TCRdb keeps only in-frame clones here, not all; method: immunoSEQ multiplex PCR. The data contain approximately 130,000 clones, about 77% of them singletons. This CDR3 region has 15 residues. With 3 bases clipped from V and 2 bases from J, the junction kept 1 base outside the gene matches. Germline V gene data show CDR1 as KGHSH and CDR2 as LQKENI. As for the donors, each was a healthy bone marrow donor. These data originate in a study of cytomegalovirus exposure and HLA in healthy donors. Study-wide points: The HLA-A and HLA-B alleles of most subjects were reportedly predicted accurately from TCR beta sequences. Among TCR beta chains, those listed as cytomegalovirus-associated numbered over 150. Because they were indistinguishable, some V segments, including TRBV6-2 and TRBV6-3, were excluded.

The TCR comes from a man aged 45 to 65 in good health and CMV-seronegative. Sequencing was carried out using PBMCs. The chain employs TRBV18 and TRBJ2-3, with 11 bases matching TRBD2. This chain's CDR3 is CASSPGLAATDTQYF. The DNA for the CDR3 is TGTGCCAGCTCACCGGGACTAGCGGCCACAGATACGCAGTATTTT.